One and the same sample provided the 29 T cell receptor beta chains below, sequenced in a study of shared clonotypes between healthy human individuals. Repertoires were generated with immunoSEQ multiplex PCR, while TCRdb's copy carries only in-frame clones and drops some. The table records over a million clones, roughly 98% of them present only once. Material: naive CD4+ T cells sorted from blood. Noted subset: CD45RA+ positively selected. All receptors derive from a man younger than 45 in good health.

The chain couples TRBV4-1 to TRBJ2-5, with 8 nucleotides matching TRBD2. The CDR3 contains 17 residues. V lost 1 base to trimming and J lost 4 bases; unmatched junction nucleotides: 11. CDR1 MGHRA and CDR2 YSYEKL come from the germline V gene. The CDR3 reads CASSQGGSSGRGETQYF. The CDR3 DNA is TGCGCCAGCAGCCAAGGGGGGTCTAGCGGGCGGGGAGAGACCCAGTACTTC.

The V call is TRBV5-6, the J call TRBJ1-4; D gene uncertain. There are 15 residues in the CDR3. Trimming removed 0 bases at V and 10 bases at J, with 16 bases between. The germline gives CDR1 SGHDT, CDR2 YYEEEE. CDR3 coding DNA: TGTGCCAGCAGCTTGGCTACGACTGGGAAGGGAAAACTGTTTTTT. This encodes CASSLATTGKGKLFF.

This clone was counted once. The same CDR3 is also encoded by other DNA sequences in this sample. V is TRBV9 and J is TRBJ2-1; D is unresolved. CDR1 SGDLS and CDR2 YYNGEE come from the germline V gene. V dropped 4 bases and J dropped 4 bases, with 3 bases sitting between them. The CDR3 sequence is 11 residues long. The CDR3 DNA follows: TGTGCCAGCAGCCTATACAATGAGCAGTTCTTC. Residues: CASSLYNEQFF.

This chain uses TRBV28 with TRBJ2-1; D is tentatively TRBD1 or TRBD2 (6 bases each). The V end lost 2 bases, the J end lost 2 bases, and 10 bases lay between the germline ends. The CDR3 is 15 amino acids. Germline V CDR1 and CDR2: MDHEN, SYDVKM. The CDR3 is CASSLPGGPYNEQFF. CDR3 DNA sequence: TGTGCCAGCAGTTTACCCGGGGGCCCCTACAATGAGCAGTTCTTC. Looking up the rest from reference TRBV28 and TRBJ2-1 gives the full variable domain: DVKVTQSSRYLVKRTGEKVFLECVQDMDHENMFWYRQDPGLGLRLIYFSYDVKMKEKGDIPEGYSVSREKKERFSLILESASTNQTSMYLCASSLPGGPYNEQFFGPGTRLTVL.

In nucleotides, the CDR3 is TGTGCCAGCTCGGGGACAGGGGGGAGGATAAGGGATCAGCCCCAGCATTTT. This sequence encodes CASSGTGGRIRDQPQHF. The chain employs TRBV28 and TRBJ1-5; the match to TRBD1 covers 11 bases. CDR3 length: 17 residues. The V gene's germline CDR1 is MDHEN and CDR2 SYDVKM. V was pared by 8 bases and J by 5 bases, with 14 bases of the junction left unmatched.

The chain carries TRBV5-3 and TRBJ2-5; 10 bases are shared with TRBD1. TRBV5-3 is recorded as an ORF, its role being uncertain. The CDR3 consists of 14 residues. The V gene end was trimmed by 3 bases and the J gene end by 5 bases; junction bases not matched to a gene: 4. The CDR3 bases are TGTGCCAGAAGCTCGACAGGGGGCGCGGAGACCCAGTACTTC. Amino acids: CARSSTGGAETQYF.

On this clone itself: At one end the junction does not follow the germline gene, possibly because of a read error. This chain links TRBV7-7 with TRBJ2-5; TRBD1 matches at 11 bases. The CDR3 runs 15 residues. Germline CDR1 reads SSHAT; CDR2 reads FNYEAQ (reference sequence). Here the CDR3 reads CASSLRTGGVETQYF. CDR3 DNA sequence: TGTGCTAGCAGCTTAAGGACAGGGGGCGTAGAGACCCAGTACTTC.

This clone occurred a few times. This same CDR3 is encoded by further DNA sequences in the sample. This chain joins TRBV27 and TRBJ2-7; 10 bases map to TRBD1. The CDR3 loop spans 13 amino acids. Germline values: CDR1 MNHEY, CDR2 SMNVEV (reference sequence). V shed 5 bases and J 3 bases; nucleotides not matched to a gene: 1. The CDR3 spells CASSRDRGYEQYF. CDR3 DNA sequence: TGTGCCAGCAGTAGGGACAGGGGCTACGAGCAGTACTTC.

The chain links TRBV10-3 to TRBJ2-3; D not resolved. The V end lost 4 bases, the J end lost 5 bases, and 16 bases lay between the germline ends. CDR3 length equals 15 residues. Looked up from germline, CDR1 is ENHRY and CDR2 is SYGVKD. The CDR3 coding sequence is TGTGCCATCAGTGGGACGGGCTTTTGGGAAGATACGCAGTATTTT. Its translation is CAISGTGFWEDTQYF.

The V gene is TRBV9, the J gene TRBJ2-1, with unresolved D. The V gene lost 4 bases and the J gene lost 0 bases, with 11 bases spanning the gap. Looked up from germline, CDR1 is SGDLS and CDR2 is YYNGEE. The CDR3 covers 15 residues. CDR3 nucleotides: TGTGCCAGCAGCCGTAGGGCAAGCTCCTACAATGAGCAGTTCTTC. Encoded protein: CASSRRASSYNEQFF.

CDR3 sequence (DNA): TGTGCCAGCAGCTTGGGATTCGACAATGAGCAGTTCTTC. This translates into CASSLGFDNEQFF. This chain uses TRBV5-4 with TRBJ2-1; D call uncertain. The length of the CDR3 is 13 residues. V shed 0 bases and J shed 5 bases, with 6 bases lying between them. Germline-derived CDR1 and CDR2 are SGHNT and YYREEE (reference sequence).

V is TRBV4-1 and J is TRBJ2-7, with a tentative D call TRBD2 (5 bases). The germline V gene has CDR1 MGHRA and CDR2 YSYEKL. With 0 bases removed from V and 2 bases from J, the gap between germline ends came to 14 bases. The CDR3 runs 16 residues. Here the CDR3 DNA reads TGCGCCAGCAGCCAAGAAGTTCCTAGCCTGCCCTACGAGCAGTACTTC. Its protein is CASSQEVPSLPYEQYF.

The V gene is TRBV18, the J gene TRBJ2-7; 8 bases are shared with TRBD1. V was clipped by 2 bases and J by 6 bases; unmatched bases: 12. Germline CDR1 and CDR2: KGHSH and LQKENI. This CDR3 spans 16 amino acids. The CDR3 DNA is TGTGCCAGCTCACCAATTGTGGCAGGGGGCGGAGGCGAGCAGTACTTC. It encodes CASSPIVAGGGGEQYF. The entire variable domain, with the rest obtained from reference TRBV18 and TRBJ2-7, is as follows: NAGVMQNPRHLVRRRGQEARLRCSPMKGHSHVYWYRQLPEEGLKFMVYLQKENIIDESGMPKERFSAEFPKEGPSILRIQQVVRGDSAAYFCASSPIVAGGGGEQYFGPGTRLTVT.

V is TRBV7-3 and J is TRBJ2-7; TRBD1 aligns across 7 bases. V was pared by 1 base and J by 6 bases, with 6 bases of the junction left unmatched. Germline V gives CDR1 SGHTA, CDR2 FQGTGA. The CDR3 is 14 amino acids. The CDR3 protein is CASSLIGTDGEQYF. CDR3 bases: TGTGCCAGCAGCTTAATAGGGACAGACGGCGAGCAGTACTTC.

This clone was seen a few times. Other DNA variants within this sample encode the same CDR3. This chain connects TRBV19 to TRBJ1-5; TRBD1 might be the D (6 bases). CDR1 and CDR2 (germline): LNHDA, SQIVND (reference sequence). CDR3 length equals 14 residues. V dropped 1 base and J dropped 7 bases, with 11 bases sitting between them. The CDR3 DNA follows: TGTGCCAGTAGTATAGTGGGCGGGGGCCAGCCCCAGCATTTT. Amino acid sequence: CASSIVGGGQPQHF. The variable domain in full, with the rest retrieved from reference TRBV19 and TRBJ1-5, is DGGITQSPKYLFRKEGQNVTLSCEQNLNHDAMYWYRQDPGQGLRLIYYSQIVNDFQKGDIAEGYSVSREKKESFPLTVTSAQKNPTAFYLCASSIVGGGQPQHFGDGTRLSIL.

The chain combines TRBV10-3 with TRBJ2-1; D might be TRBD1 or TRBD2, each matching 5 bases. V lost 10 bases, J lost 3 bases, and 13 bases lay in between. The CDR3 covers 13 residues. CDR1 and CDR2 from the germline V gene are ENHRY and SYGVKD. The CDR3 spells CATTGTDYNEQFF. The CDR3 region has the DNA TGTGCCACAACCGGGACCGACTACAATGAGCAGTTCTTC.

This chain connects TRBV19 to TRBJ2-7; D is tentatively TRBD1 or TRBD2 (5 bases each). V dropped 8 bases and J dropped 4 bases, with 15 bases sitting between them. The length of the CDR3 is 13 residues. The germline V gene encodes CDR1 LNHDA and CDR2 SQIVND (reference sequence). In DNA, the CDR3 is TGTGCCAGTGGGACGGACAAGATTTACGAGCAGTACTTC. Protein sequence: CASGTDKIYEQYF.

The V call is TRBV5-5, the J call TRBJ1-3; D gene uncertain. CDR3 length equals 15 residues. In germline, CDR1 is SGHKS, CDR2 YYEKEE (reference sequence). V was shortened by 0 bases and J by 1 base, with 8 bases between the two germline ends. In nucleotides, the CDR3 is TGTGCCAGCAGCTTGGAAGGAGTTTCTGGAAACACCATATATTTT. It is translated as CASSLEGVSGNTIYF.

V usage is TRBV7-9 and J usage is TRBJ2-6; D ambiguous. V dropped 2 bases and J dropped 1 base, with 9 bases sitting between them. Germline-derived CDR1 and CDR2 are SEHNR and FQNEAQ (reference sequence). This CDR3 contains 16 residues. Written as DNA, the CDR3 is TGTGCCAGCAGCTTAAGCCCCAGTTCTGGGGCCAACGTCCTGACTTTC. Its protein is CASSLSPSSGANVLTF.

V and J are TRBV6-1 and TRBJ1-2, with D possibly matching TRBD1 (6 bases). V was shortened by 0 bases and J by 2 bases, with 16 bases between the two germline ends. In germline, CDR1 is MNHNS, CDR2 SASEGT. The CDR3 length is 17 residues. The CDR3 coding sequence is TGTGCCAGCAGTGAAGCGGTCGTCCAGGACAGCAACTATGGCTACACCTTC. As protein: CASSEAVVQDSNYGYTF.

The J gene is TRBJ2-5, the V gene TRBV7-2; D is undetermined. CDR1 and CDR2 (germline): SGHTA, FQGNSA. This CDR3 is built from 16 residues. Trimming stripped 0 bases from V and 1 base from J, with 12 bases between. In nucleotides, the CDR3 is TGTGCCAGCAGCTTAGCCCCACTTGGAACCCAAGAGACCCAGTACTTC. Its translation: CASSLAPLGTQETQYF.

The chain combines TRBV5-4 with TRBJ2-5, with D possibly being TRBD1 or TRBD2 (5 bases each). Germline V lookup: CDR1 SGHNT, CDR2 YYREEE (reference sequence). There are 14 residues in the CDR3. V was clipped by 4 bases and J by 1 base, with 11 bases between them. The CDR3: CASSGGGLQETQYF. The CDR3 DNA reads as TGTGCCAGCAGCGGGGGTGGCCTCCAAGAGACCCAGTACTTC.

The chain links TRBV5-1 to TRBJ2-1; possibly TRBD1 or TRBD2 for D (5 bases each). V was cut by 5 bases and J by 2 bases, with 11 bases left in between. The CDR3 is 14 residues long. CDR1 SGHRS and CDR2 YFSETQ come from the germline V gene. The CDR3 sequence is CASSRDQAYNEQFF. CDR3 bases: TGCGCCAGCAGTCGGGACCAGGCCTACAATGAGCAGTTCTTC.

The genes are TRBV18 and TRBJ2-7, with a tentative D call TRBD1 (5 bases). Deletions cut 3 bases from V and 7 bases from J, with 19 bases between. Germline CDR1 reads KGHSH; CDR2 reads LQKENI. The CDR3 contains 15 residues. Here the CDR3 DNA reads TGTGCCAGCTCACCCCTTAGTTTATGGGGCGATGAGCAGTACTTC. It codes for CASSPLSLWGDEQYF.

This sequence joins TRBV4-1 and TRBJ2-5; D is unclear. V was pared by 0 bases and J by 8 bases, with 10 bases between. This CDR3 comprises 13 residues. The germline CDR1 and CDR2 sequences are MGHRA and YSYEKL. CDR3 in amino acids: CASSQDLRITQYF. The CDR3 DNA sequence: TGCGCCAGCAGCCAAGATCTCCGTATAACCCAGTACTTC.

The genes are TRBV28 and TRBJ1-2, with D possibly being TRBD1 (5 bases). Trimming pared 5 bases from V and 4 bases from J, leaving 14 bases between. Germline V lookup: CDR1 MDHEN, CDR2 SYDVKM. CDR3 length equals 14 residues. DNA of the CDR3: TGTGCCAGCAGTGCAATTAAGGGGCTCTATGGCTACACCTTC. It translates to CASSAIKGLYGYTF.

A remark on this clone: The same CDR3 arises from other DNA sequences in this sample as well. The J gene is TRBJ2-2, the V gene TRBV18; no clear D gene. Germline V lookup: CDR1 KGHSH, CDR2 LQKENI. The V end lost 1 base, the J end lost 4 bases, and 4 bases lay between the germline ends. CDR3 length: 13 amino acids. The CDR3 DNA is TGTGCCAGCTCACCACTAAGCACCGGGGAGCTGTTTTTT. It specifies CASSPLSTGELFF.

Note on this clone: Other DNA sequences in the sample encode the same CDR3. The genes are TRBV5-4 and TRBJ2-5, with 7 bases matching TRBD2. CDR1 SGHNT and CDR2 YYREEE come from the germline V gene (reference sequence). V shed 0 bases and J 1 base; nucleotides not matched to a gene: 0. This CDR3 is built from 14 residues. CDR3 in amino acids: CASSLGGGQETQYF. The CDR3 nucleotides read TGTGCCAGCAGCTTGGGGGGGGGCCAAGAGACCCAGTACTTC.

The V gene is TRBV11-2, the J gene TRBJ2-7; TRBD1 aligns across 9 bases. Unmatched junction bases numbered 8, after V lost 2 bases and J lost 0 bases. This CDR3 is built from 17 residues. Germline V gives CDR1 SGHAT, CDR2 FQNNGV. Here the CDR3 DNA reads TGTGCCAGCAGCTTATCCGCCGGACAGGGGAGCTCCTACGAGCAGTACTTC. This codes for CASSLSAGQGSSYEQYF.